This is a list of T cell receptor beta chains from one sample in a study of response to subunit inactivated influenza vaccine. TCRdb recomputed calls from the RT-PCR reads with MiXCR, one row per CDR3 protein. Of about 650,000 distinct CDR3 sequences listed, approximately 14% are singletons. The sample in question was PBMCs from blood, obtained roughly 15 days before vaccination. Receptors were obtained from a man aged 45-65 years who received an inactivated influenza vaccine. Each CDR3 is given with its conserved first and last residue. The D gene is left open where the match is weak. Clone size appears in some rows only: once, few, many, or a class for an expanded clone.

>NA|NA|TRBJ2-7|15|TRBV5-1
TGCGCCAGCAGCCCCGCCGGAGGGACGCCCTACGAGCAGTACTTC
CASSPAGGTPYEQYF
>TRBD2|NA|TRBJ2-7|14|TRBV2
TGTGCCAGCAGTGATCTCATAAGCGGGAGCGAGCAGTACTTC
CASSDLISGSEQYF
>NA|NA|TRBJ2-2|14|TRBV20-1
TGCAGTGCCCCAGCCGGAGGGAACACCGGGGAGCTGTTTTTT
CSAPAGGNTGELFF
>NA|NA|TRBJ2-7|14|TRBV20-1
TGCAGTGCTAGAGATATAAGGAGCTCCTACGAGCAGTACTTC
CSARDIRSSYEQYF
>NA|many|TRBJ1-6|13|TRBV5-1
TGCGCCAGCAGCTTTGGGCGGGATTCACCCCTCCACTTT
CASSFGRDSPLHF
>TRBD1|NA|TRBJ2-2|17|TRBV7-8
TGTGCCAGCAGCTTAGGTCCGACAGGGTCGGGCACCGGGGAGCTGTTTTTT
CASSLGPTGSGTGELFF
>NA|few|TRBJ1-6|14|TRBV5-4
TGTGCCAGCAGCTTCGGACTAAAAGGATCACCCCTCCACTTT
CASSFGLKGSPLHF
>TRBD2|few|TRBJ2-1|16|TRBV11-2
TGTGCCAGCAGCAGACGCGGGGCGGGGGGGAATAATGAGCAGTTCTTC
CASSRRGAGGNNEQFF
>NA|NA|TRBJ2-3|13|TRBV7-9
TGTGCCAGCAGCTTTAGCCGAGAGGGGTTGCAGTATTTT
CASSFSREGLQYF
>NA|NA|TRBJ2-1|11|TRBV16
TGTGCCAGCAGCCAACTACAGAAACAGTTCTTC
CASSQLQKQFF
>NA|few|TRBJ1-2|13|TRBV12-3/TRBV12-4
TGTGCCAGCAGTTGGGCCAGACTCTATGGCTACACCTTC
CASSWARLYGYTF
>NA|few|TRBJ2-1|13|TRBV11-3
TGTGCCAGCAGCTCACTAGGATCGCATGAGCAGTTCTTC
CASSSLGSHEQFF
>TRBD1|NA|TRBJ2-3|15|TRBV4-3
TGCGCCAGCAGCGCTAGGGACAGCCGCATGGACACGCAGTATTTT
CASSARDSRMDTQYF
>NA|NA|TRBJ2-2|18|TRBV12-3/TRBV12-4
TGTGCCAGCAGTTGGAGGGGGAATTCAAACGCGAACACCGGGGAGCTGTTTTTT
CASSWRGNSNANTGELFF
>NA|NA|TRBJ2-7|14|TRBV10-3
TGTGCCATCAGTGGATCCCCAAACAGCTACGAGCAGTACTTC
CAISGSPNSYEQYF
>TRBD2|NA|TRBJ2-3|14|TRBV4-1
TGCGCCAGCAGCCGTCAGCGGGATGCCGATACGCAGTATTTT
CASSRQRDADTQYF
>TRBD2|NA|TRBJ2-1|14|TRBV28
TGTGCCAGCAGTTTGCCTAGCGGTTACAATGAGCAGTTCTTC
CASSLPSGYNEQFF
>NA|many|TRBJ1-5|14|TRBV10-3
TGTGCCATCAGTGCACGTGGTTCCAATCAGCCCCAGCATTTT
CAISARGSNQPQHF
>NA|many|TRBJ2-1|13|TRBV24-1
TGTGCCACCAGTGGACAGTCCTACAATGAGCAGTTCTTC
CATSGQSYNEQFF
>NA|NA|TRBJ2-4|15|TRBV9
TGTGCCAGCAGCTCCCGATTCGGGCCCCAAAACATTCAGTACTTC
CASSSRFGPQNIQYF
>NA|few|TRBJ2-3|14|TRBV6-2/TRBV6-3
TGTGCCAGCAGTTACTGGAGGGAGTCAGATACGCAGTATTTT
CASSYWRESDTQYF
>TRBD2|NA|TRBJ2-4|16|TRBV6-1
TGTGCCAGCGCCCCTCCGGGGGGGTGGGCAAACGGCATTCAGTACTTC
CASAPPGGWANGIQYF
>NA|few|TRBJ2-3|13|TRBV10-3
TGTGCCATCAGTGAGCGGTACACAGATACGCAGTATTTT
CAISERYTDTQYF
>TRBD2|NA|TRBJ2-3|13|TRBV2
TGTGCCGGAAAAAGACTAGCTGCAGATACGCAGTATTTT
CAGKRLAADTQYF
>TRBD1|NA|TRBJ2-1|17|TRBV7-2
TGTGCCAGCAGCTTATCAACCGGGACAGGGGCCTACAATGAGCAGTTCTTC
CASSLSTGTGAYNEQFF
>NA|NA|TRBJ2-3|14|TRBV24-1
TGTGCCACCAATTCCGGCAGGGTGGTAGATACGCAGTATTTT
CATNSGRVVDTQYF
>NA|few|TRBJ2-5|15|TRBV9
TGTGCCAGCAGCGTAGGGGTAAACAGAAAAGAGACCCAGTACTTC
CASSVGVNRKETQYF
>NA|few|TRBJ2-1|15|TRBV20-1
TGCAGTGCTAGAATGGCAGAGAGCTCCTACAATGAGCAGTTCTTC
CSARMAESSYNEQFF
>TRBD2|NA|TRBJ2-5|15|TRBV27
TGTGCCAGCAGTTGGTTCGGGGACGGGGGGGAGACCCAGTACTTC
CASSWFGDGGETQYF
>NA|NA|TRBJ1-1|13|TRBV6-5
TGTGCCAGCATTAAGACAGTGAACACTGAAGCTTTCTTT
CASIKTVNTEAFF
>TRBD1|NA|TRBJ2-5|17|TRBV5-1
TGCGCCAGCAGCCTTACGCGACGGACAGGGGTGGGAGAGACCCAGTACTTC
CASSLTRRTGVGETQYF
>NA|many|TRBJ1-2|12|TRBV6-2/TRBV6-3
TGTGCCAGCAGTTACGAGAGTGGTGGCTACACCTTC
CASSYESGGYTF
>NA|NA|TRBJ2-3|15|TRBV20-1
TGCAGTGCTAGAGGTCAAGGAGGGACTCCAGATACGCAGTATTTT
CSARGQGGTPDTQYF
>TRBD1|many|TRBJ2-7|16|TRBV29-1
TGCAGCGTTGACGGGTTCCGGGACAGGGGGAGCTACGAGCAGTACTTC
CSVDGFRDRGSYEQYF
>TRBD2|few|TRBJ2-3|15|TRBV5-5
TGTGCCAGCAGCTTGGTTCTGGGGGGGGGAGATACGCAGTATTTT
CASSLVLGGGDTQYF
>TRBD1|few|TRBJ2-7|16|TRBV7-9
TGTGCCAGCAGCTTAGTAGGGGGACAGAGGCCGGGCGAGCAGTACTTC
CASSLVGGQRPGEQYF
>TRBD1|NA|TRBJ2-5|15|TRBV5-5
TGTGCCAGCAGCTCACCGGGACAGGGCCAAGAGACCCAGTACTTC
CASSSPGQGQETQYF
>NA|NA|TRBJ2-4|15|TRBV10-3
TGTGCCATCAGTGAAACTGGCCTAGCCAAAAACATTCAGTACTTC
CAISETGLAKNIQYF
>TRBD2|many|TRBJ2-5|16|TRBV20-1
TGCAGTGCTAGAGGGGGACTAGCGGGAGAGGGAGAGACCCAGTACTTC
CSARGGLAGEGETQYF
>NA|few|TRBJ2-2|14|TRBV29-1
TGCAGCGTGTCTGGGGGCCGACGCACCGGGGAGCTGTTTTTT
CSVSGGRRTGELFF
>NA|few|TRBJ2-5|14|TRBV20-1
TGCAGTGCCTCGCCAGGAGCGGTCCAAGAGACCCAGTACTTC
CSASPGAVQETQYF
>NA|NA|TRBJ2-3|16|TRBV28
TGTGCCAGCAGTTTATACCTCGGACCAAGCTCGGGTACGCAGTATTTT
CASSLYLGPSSGTQYF
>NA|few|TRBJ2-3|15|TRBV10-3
TGTGCCATCAGTGAGGGGACTTCCACAAGGGATACGCAGTATTTT
CAISEGTSTRDTQYF
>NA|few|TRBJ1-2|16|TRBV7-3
TGTGCCAGCAGCTTGTTTTCAGGCCCCAGTTATTATGGCTACACCTTC
CASSLFSGPSYYGYTF
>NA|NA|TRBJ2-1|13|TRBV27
TGTGCCAGCAGTTTATGGGAAAGCGGTGAGCAGTTCTTC
CASSLWESGEQFF
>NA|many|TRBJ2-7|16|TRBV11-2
TGTGCCAGCCACAGCTTGCGGAGCAGGGTTCATGGAGAGCAGTACTTC
CASHSLRSRVHGEQYF